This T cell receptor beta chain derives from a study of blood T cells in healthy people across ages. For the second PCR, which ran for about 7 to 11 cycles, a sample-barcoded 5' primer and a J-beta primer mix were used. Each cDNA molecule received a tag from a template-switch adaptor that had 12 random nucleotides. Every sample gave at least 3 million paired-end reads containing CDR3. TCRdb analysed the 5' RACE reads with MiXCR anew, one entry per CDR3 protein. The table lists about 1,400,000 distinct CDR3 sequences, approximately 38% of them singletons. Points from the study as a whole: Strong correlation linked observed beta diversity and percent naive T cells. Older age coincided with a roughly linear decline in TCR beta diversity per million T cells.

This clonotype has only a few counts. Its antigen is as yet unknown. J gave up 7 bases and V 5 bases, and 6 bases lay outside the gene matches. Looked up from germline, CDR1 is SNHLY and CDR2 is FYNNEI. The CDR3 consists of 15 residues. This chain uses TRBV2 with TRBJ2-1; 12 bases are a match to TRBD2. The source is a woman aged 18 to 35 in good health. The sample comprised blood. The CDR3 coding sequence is TGTGCCAGCAGTCGACTAGCGGGAGTCCTAAATGAGCAGTTCTTC. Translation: CASSRLAGVLNEQFF.